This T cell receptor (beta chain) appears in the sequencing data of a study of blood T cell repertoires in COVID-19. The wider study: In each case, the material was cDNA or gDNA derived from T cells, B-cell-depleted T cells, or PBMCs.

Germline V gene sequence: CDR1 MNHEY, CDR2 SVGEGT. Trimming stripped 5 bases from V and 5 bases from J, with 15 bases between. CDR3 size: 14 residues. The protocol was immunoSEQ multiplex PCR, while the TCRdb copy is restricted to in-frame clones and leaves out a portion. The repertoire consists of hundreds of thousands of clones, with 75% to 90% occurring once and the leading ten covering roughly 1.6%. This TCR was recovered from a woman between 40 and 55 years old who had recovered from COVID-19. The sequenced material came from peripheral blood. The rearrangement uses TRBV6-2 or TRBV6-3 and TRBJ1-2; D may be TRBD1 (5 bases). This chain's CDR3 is CASSPPGRAYGYTF. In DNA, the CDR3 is TGTGCCAGCAGTCCCCCAGGCAGGGCTTATGGCTACACCTTC.